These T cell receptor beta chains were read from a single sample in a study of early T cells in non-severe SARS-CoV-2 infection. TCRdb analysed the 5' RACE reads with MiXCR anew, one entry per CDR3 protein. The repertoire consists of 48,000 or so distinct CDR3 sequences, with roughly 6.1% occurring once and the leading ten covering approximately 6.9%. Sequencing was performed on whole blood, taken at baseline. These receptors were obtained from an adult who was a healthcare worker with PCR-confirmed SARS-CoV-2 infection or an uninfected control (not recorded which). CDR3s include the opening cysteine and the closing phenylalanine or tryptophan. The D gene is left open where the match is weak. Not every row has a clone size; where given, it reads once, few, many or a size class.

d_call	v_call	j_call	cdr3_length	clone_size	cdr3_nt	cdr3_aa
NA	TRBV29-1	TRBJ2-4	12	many	TGCAGCGTTGAAGGAGATACAAACATTCAGTACTTC	CSVEGDTNIQYF
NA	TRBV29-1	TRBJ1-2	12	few	TGCAGCGTTGCTGGCCGGGCCTCTGGCTACACCTTC	CSVAGRASGYTF
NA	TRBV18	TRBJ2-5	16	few	TGTGCCAGCTCACCTATTTTTCGGGACCTACAAGAGACCCAGTACTTC	CASSPIFRDLQETQYF
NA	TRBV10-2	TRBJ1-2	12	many	TGCGCCAGCAGTGAGTCGTCCTATGGCTACACCTTC	CASSESSYGYTF
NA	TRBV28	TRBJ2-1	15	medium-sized	TGTGCCAGCAGTTTATTGGATGACCTAACCAATGAGCAGTTCTTC	CASSLLDDLTNEQFF
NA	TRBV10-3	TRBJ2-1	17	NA	TGTGCCATCAGCCCCGCTGAAGGCCACGAGAATTACAATGAGCAGTTCTTC	CAISPAEGHENYNEQFF
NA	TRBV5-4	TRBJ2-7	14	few	TGTGCCAGCAGCTTGGGAGGTACGGACTACGAGCAGTACTTC	CASSLGGTDYEQYF
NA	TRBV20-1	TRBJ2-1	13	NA	TGCAGTGCTAGGAGGAAGGGATTCAATGAGCAGTTCTTC	CSARRKGFNEQFF
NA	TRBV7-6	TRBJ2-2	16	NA	TGTGCCAGCAGCTTAGCGGCCTCCCAAGGTGCCGGGGAGCTGTTTTTT	CASSLAASQGAGELFF
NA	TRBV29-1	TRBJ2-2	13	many	TGCAGCGTCCGTTTCAGTGGGACCGGGGAGCTGTTTTTT	CSVRFSGTGELFF
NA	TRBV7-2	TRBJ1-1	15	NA	TGTGCCAGCAGCCAATCTCCGTACATAAACACTGAAGCTTTCTTT	CASSQSPYINTEAFF
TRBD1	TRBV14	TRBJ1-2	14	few	TGTGCCAGCAGCCAAGTTCCAGGGGGGCATGGCTACACCTTC	CASSQVPGGHGYTF
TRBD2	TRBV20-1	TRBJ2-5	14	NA	TGCAGTGCTAGTCCTAGGACTAGCCCAGAGACCCAGTACTTC	CSASPRTSPETQYF
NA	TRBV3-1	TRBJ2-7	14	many	TGTGCCAGCAGCCAAGGCTTTACAGGATACGAGCAGTACTTC	CASSQGFTGYEQYF
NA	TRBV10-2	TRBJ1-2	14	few	TGCGCCAGCAGTGAGCTACGGCTAGCTTATGGCTACACCTTC	CASSELRLAYGYTF
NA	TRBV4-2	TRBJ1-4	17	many	TGTGCCAGCAGCCAAGACCCCTGGCCAGGTGAGGGTGAAAAACTGTTTTTT	CASSQDPWPGEGEKLFF
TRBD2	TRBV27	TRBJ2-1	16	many	TGTGCCAGCAGCCAAGCGGGAGGGCTTTCCTACAATGAGCAGTTCTTC	CASSQAGGLSYNEQFF
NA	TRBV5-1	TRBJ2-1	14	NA	TGCGCCAGCAGCTTTCCACAGGGTGACAATGAGCAGTTCTTC	CASSFPQGDNEQFF
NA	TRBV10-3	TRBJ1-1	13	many	TGTGCCATGCTCCGCGAGGGGTCCACTGAAGCTTTCTTT	CAMLREGSTEAFF
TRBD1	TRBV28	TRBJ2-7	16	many	TGTGCCAGCAGTTTATTCCGATCGGGACAGCCAGCCGGGGCAAGCTTC	CASSLFRSGQPAGASF